A selection of T cell receptor beta chains follows, all from one sample in a study of cytomegalovirus exposure and HLA in healthy donors. Using immunoSEQ multiplex PCR, the repertoire was profiled, and TCRdb retains in-frame clones only, with some absent. Of more than 85,000 clones listed, more than 60% were seen once; the top ten hold approximately 2%. The sequenced material came from PBMCs. The receptors derive from a boy younger than 18 in good health and CMV-seronegative. Each CDR3 is given with its conserved first and last residue. D genes are given only for firm matches. Clone size is stated in some rows and not others, as once, few, many or a class when expanded.

CASSLVAITEAFF TGTGCCAGCAGCTTGGTTGCGATAACTGAAGCTTTCTTT - TRBJ1-1 - TRBV5-6
CAWSRDRATSNYGYTF TGTGCCTGGAGCCGGGACAGGGCGACATCTAACTATGGCTACACCTTC TRBD1 TRBJ1-2 once TRBV30
CASSRTDHRADTQYF TGTGCCAGCAGCAGGACGGACCACAGGGCGGATACGCAGTATTTT - TRBJ2-3 - TRBV28
CASSQDRTGNTEAFF TGCGCCAGCAGCCAAGACCGAACAGGGAACACTGAAGCTTTCTTT - TRBJ1-1 - TRBV4-3
CASSKGTGGTEAFF TGTGCCAGCAGTAAAGGGACAGGGGGCACTGAAGCTTTCTTT TRBD1 TRBJ1-1 - TRBV6-5
CASSFGTPWEQYF TGTGCCAGCAGCTTCGGGACACCTTGGGAGCAGTACTTC - TRBJ2-7 - TRBV11-2
CAWSVISRYYEQYF TGTGCCTGGAGTGTAATCTCACGGTACTACGAGCAGTACTTC - TRBJ2-7 - TRBV30
CASSRNYPTDTQYF TGTGCCAGCAGCCGCAACTATCCCACAGATACGCAGTATTTT - TRBJ2-3 - TRBV11-3
CASSLGGEIGELFF TGCGCCAGCAGCTTGGGCGGGGAGATCGGGGAGCTGTTTTTT - TRBJ2-2 - TRBV5-1
CASSLGAAWDTQYF TGTGCCAGCAGCTTAGGAGCGGCTTGGGATACGCAGTATTTT - TRBJ2-3 - TRBV7-9
CASSLVANSPLHF TGTGCCAGCAGCTTAGTGGCTAATTCACCCCTCCACTTT - TRBJ1-6 - TRBV13
CASTGHPNTEAFF TGTGCCAGCACCGGACACCCGAACACTGAAGCTTTCTTT - TRBJ1-1 few TRBV2
CASRRTGELPNTIYF TGCGCCAGCAGGAGAACAGGGGAGCTGCCTAACACCATATATTTT TRBD1 TRBJ1-3 - TRBV10-2
CASSSHRGPRGEQYF TGTGCCAGCAGTTCCCACAGGGGACCCCGGGGCGAGCAGTACTTC TRBD1 TRBJ2-7 - TRBV6-5
CSVLGTADTEAFF TGCAGCGTTCTAGGAACCGCAGACACTGAAGCTTTCTTT - TRBJ1-1 - TRBV29-1
CASSLYGVRGEQFF TGTGCCAGCAGTTTATATGGGGTCCGGGGGGAGCAGTTCTTC - TRBJ2-1 - TRBV27
CASSSIPGIGYEQYF TGCGCCAGCAGCTCTATCCCAGGTATCGGCTACGAGCAGTACTTC - TRBJ2-7 few TRBV5-1
CASSLGQGYNQPQHF TGTGCCAGCAGCTTGGGACAGGGGTACAATCAGCCCCAGCATTTT TRBD1 TRBJ1-5 - TRBV11-2
CSVQRGSREQYF TGCAGCGTTCAGCGGGGATCTCGGGAGCAGTACTTC TRBD2 TRBJ2-7 few TRBV29-1
CASSSPPQGEQFF TGTGCCAGCAGCTCCCCACCCCAGGGTGAGCAGTTCTTC - TRBJ2-1 - TRBV7-9
CASSLGLTSYEQYF TGTGCCAGCAGTTTAGGGCTAACAAGCTACGAGCAGTACTTC - TRBJ2-7 - TRBV28
CASRPDFSTDTQYF TGTGCCAGCAGACCAGACTTTTCCACAGATACGCAGTATTTT - TRBJ2-3 - TRBV7-2
CSVTRTSGRADTQYF TGCAGCGTCACCAGGACTAGCGGGAGGGCAGATACGCAGTATTTT TRBD2 TRBJ2-3 once TRBV29-1
CASSYHRVSSYEQYF TGTGCCAGCAGCTACCACAGGGTCAGCTCCTACGAGCAGTACTTC - TRBJ2-7 once TRBV5-4
CASSLGWGLGEAFF TGCGCCAGCAGCTTGGGCTGGGGGCTAGGGGAAGCTTTCTTT - TRBJ1-1 - TRBV5-1
CSVYRTTSYGYTF TGCAGCGTTTACAGGACAACCAGCTATGGCTACACCTTC - TRBJ1-2 - TRBV29-1
CASSPPSSYNSPLHF TGTGCCAGCAGCCCCCCCAGCTCCTATAATTCACCCCTCCACTTT - TRBJ1-6 - TRBV7-9
CASSQASGGATQYF TGCGCCAGCAGCCAAGCCAGCGGGGGAGCCACCCAGTACTTC TRBD2 TRBJ2-5 - TRBV4-3
CASSSTRKKDYGYTF TGTGCCAGCAGCTCAACGAGGAAGAAGGACTATGGCTACACCTTC - TRBJ1-2 - TRBV21-1
CASSRGGGGYEKLFF TGTGCCAGCAGCAGGGGAGGGGGGGGTTATGAAAAACTGTTTTTT - TRBJ1-4 - TRBV28
CASSQGGYPTEAFF TGCGCCAGCAGCCAAGGAGGGTATCCCACTGAAGCTTTCTTT - TRBJ1-1 - TRBV4-1
CASSLETGGLDEQYF TGCGCCAGCAGCTTGGAGACAGGGGGGCTAGACGAGCAGTACTTC TRBD1 TRBJ2-7 few TRBV5-1
CASSSAGGGRGYTF TGTGCCAGCAGCTCGGCAGGGGGCGGACGAGGCTACACCTTC TRBD1 TRBJ1-2 - TRBV11-2
CASSLERQGSYEQYF TGTGCCAGCAGCTTAGAGAGACAGGGGTCCTACGAGCAGTACTTC TRBD1 TRBJ2-7 - TRBV7-2
CASSLERANEQFF TGTGCCAGCAGCTTAGAGAGGGCCAATGAGCAGTTCTTC - TRBJ2-1 - TRBV7-9
CASSSQGFGEKLFF TGTGCCAGCAGCTCACAGGGGTTTGGAGAAAAACTGTTTTTT TRBD1 TRBJ1-4 once TRBV7-8
CASSPRTGEGSKGSPLHF TGTGCCAGCAGCCCGCGGACAGGGGAAGGATCCAAGGGTTCACCCCTCCACTTT TRBD1 TRBJ1-6 - TRBV4-2
CASSLRRLADNEQFF TGTGCCAGCAGCTTGAGGCGGCTAGCGGACAATGAGCAGTTCTTC TRBD2 TRBJ2-1 - TRBV7-2
CASSFGPGTGFPGANVLTF TGTGCCAGCAGCTTCGGACCCGGGACAGGGTTCCCTGGGGCCAACGTCCTGACTTTC TRBD1 TRBJ2-6 - TRBV7-3
CASSLKRVSYEQYF TGTGCCAGCAGCTTAAAGCGGGTCTCCTACGAGCAGTACTTC - TRBJ2-7 - TRBV7-2
CASSSWDRGGYGYTF TGTGCCAGCAGTTCCTGGGACAGGGGAGGGTATGGCTACACCTTC TRBD1 TRBJ1-2 - TRBV6-6
CASSFGIAGTGELFF TGTGCCAGCAGTTTTGGAATAGCTGGCACCGGGGAGCTGTTTTTT - TRBJ2-2 - TRBV28
CASSASGGADTQYF TGTGCCAGCAGTGCTAGCGGGGGGGCAGATACGCAGTATTTT TRBD2 TRBJ2-3 few TRBV6-4
CASHRGLDHYEQYF TGTGCCAGCCACAGGGGACTAGACCACTACGAGCAGTACTTC - TRBJ2-7 - TRBV6-1
CASSFGGGIQETQYF TGCGCCAGCAGCTTTGGGGGGGGTATCCAAGAGACCCAGTACTTC TRBD2 TRBJ2-5 - TRBV5-1
CATSPRGGGLYEQYF TGTGCCACCAGCCCCCGAGGAGGAGGTCTTTACGAGCAGTACTTC - TRBJ2-7 - TRBV15
CASSLTGDPNQPQHF TGTGCCAGCAGTTTAACAGGTGACCCGAATCAGCCCCAGCATTTT - TRBJ1-5 few TRBV28
CASSQLTGQGSETQYF TGTGCCAGCAGCCAGTTAACGGGACAGGGGAGCGAGACCCAGTACTTC TRBD1 TRBJ2-5 - TRBV14
CASSKGHTYEQYF TGTGCCAGCAGTAAAGGACATACCTACGAGCAGTACTTC - TRBJ2-7 - TRBV28
CAWSVAVYTEAFF TGTGCCTGGAGTGTAGCGGTTTACACTGAAGCTTTCTTT - TRBJ1-1 - TRBV30
CASTKRTLYNEQFF TGTGCCAGCACCAAACGGACTCTCTACAATGAGCAGTTCTTC - TRBJ2-1 - TRBV6-5